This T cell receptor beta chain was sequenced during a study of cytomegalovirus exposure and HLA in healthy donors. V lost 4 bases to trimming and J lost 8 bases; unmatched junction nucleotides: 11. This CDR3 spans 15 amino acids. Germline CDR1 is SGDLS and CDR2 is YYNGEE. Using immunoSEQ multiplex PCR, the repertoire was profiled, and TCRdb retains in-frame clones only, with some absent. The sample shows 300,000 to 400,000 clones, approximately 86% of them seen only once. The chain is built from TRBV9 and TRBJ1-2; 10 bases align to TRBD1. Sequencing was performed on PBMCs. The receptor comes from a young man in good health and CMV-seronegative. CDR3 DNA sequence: TGTGCCAGCAGCACTGCCCCTGGGACAGGGGAAGGCTACACCTTC. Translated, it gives CASSTAPGTGEGYTF.